This T cell receptor beta chain was obtained from a study of T cell repertoires in cytomegalovirus infection. Using its own MiXCR run on the reads, TCRdb lists one record per CDR3 protein. The table has about 100,000 distinct CDR3 sequences, approximately 30% seen once. Concerning this clonotype itself: Its antigen is as yet unknown.

The input for sequencing was CD8+ T cells from cultured PBMCs, taken from culture after CMV antigen stimulation. This TCR was sampled from a human donor in good health (CMV status not recorded). Some clones in this sample may be carry-over from other donors' samples.

The CDR3 region is CSARVGGVGTEAFF. Written as DNA, the CDR3 is TGCAGTGCTAGAGTGGGAGGGGTAGGGACTGAAGCTTTCTTT. This sequence joins TRBV20-1 and TRBJ1-1, with D perhaps TRBD1 (5 bases). With 1 base removed from V and 5 bases from J, the gap between germline ends came to 14 bases. The CDR3 is 14 residues long. CDR1 is DFQATT, CDR2 SNEGSKA, per germline (reference sequence).